This T cell receptor (beta chain) appears in the sequencing data of a study of molecular identifiers for immune sequencing clone quantification. In the case of this clonotype: One junction end does not reproduce the germline sequence, and a read error may be involved.

Germline-derived CDR1 and CDR2 are MDHEN and SYDVKM. The CDR3 has 15 amino acids. TCRdb redid the calling of the PCR reads with MiXCR, one entry per CDR3 protein. Altogether 490,000 or so distinct CDR3 sequences are present, 20% to 25% being singletons, with the ten largest covering 0.7% to 1%. This chain uses TRBV28 with TRBJ2-3, with D possibly TRBD2 on 7 matching bases. Sequences were obtained from naive CD8+ T cells from blood, with Jurkat cell RNA spiked in. The subset was: FACS-sorted CD8+CD4-CCR7+CD45RA+ naive T cells. The source is a human donor in good health. Some libraries in this study had Jurkat cell RNA spiked in. CDR3: CASSARGRDTDTLYF. In DNA form, the CDR3 reads TGTGCCAGCAGCGCGCGAGGGAGGGACACAGATACGCTGTATTTT.